This T cell receptor (beta chain) was found in a study of blood T cell repertoires in COVID-19. Study background: Acute-phase and convalescent COVID-19 samples originated in the United States, Italy and Spain. In each case, the material was cDNA or gDNA derived from T cells, B-cell-depleted T cells, or PBMCs.

Germline CDR1 reads MRHNA; CDR2 reads SNTAGT. V lost 6 bases and J lost 2; bases outside the gene matches: 6. There are 15 residues in the CDR3. This clone has only one observation. In the original processing: Amplified reference gene primers provided the basis for estimating nucleated cell counts. Some clones are missing from TCRdb's copy, which holds only in-frame ones; the method was immunoSEQ multiplex PCR. V, J and clone size were drawn from that table, and D and trimming were deduced from the DNA. The table lists under 250,000 clones, about 83% of them singletons, with 1.5% to 1.7% in the top ten.

This chain uses TRBV6-4 with TRBJ2-1; TRBD1 agrees at 8 bases. Sequenced sample: peripheral blood. The clonotype originates from a woman between 40 and 50 years old who had recovered from COVID-19. This chain's CDR3 is CASSRTGPPYNEQFF. Here the CDR3 DNA reads TGTGCCAGCAGCCGGACAGGGCCGCCCTACAATGAGCAGTTCTTC.